The T cell receptor (beta chain) under discussion was sequenced for a study of hypomethylating agent response in myelodysplastic syndrome. On the study more broadly: Of around 12 patients, five or six carried TET2, the most frequent mutation.

The study's findings and limits: No significant post-treatment change in richness, rarefaction diversity or clonality, across all patients or response groups.

The data were produced by immunoSEQ multiplex PCR, yet TCRdb's version contains in-frame clones alone and is incomplete. The table includes several thousand clones, around 83% detected once. The germline CDR1 and CDR2 sequences are SGDLS and YYNGEE. The CDR3 sequence is 15 residues long. Trimming took 0 bases from V and 8 from J; bases not matched to a gene: 4. As concerns this clone: The antigen is undetermined.

The sample was bone marrow, taken before or after starting hypomethylating agent treatment for myelodysplastic syndrome (not recorded which). The chain carries TRBV9 and TRBJ2-1; 11 bases map to TRBD2. The sequence was collected from a human donor with myelodysplastic syndrome. The chain's CDR3 is CASSVELAGVDEQFF. For the CDR3, the DNA is TGTGCCAGCAGCGTAGAACTAGCGGGAGTCGATGAGCAGTTCTTC.